The clone carrying this TCR beta chain has just a few counts. Its antigen is not identified. V gave up 7 bases and J gave up 5 bases, with 22 bases separating them. This CDR3 has 16 residues. MiXCR, applied by TCRdb to the 5' RACE reads, yields one record per CDR3 protein. The sample consists of over 550,000 distinct CDR3 sequences, roughly 7.1% of them appearing once. This sample is drawn from a study of identical twins. Study-wide points: Beta clonotypes that were abundant in cord blood contained fewer insertions, a pattern absent from memory repertoires.

A further study also used this sample, focusing on yellow fever vaccine responses in identical twins.

The TCR sequence derives from a woman under 30 in good health. The sample taken for sequencing was PBMCs. The chain uses TRBV12-3 or TRBV12-4 and TRBJ2-3; D is possibly TRBD1 (6 bases). The CDR3 loop is CASTSSGRRGGDTQYF. CDR3 sequence (DNA): TGTGCCAGCACCTCGAGTGGGCGGCGAGGGGGAGATACGCAGTATTTT.